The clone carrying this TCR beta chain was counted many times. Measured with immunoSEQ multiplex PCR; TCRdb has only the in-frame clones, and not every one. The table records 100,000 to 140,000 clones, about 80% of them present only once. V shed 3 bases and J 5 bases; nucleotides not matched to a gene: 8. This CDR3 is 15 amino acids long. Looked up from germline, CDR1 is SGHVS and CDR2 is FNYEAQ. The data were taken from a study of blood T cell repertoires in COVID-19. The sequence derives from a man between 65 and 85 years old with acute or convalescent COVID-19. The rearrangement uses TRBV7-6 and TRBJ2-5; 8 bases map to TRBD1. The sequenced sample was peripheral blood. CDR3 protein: CASSFRTGGRETQYF. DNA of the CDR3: TGTGCCAGCAGCTTTCGTACAGGGGGACGGGAGACCCAGTACTTC.